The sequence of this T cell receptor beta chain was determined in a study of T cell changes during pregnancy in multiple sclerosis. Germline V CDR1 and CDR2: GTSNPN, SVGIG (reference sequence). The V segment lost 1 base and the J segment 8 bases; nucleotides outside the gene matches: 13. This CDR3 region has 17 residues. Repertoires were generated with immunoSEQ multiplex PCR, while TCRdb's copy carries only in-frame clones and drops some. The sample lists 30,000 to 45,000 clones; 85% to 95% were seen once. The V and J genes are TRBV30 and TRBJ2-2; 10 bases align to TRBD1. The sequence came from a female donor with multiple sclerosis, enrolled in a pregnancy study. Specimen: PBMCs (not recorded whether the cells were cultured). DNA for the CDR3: TGTGCCTGGAGTGACAGGATGAGACAGGGGGCGACGGGGGAGCTGTTTTTT. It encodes CAWSDRMRQGATGELFF.